What follows are 23 T cell receptor beta chains derived from one specimen sequenced in a study of T cell responses to AZD1222 COVID-19 vaccine. Sequenced by immunoSEQ multiplex PCR; TCRdb stores in-frame clones only, minus some. The sample includes around 140,000 clones, about 89% of them seen just once. The sample here was peripheral blood, taken 28 days after the second dose of the MenACWY control vaccine. All receptors come from an adult who received the MenACWY meningococcal vaccine as a control.

The chain uses TRBV9 and TRBJ2-1; 9 nucleotides line up with TRBD1. CDR3 size: 15 residues. Germline CDR1 reads SGDLS; CDR2 reads YYNGEE. Trimming took 3 bases from V and 4 from J; bases not matched to a gene: 5. The CDR3 loop is CASSEGQGRYNEQFF. The DNA for the CDR3 is TGTGCCAGCAGCGAAGGACAGGGGAGGTACAATGAGCAGTTCTTC.

The CDR3 DNA reads TGTGCCAGCAGCTTGACGGCCCCTCTCTCCAATGAGCAGTTCTTC. It translates to CASSLTAPLSNEQFF. This chain connects TRBV5-4 to TRBJ2-1; D gene uncertain. Looked up from germline, CDR1 is SGHNT and CDR2 is YYREEE (reference sequence). V was shortened by 1 base and J by 6 bases, with 14 bases between the two germline ends. This CDR3 is 15 amino acids long.

The chain employs TRBV19 and TRBJ1-3; a weak D match, TRBD1 (5 bases). The V gene's germline CDR1 is LNHDA and CDR2 SQIVND (reference sequence). V was cut by 7 bases and J by 2 bases, with 18 bases left in between. This CDR3 has 16 residues. CDR3 sequence: CASNNFGTNTGNTIYF. CDR3 nucleotides: TGTGCCAGTAATAACTTCGGGACCAATACTGGAAACACCATATATTTT.

The J gene is TRBJ2-2, the V gene TRBV9; unclear D gene. The ends were cut back, 0 bases at V and 6 bases at J, with 12 bases in the middle. This CDR3 is 15 amino acids long. Germline V gene lookup returns CDR1 SGDLS and CDR2 YYNGEE. The CDR3 sequence: CASSVAVDFSGELFF. For the CDR3, the DNA is TGTGCCAGCAGCGTAGCCGTTGATTTCTCCGGGGAGCTGTTTTTT.

The J gene is TRBJ1-5, the V gene TRBV2; 8 positions match TRBD1. From germline, CDR1 is SNHLY and CDR2 FYNNEI. The length of the CDR3 is 14 residues. With V trimmed by 6 bases and J by 2 bases, 3 bases remained unmatched. CDR3 in DNA: TGTGCCAGCAGAGAACAGGGGGGCAATCAGCCCCAGCATTTT. Translated, it gives CASREQGGNQPQHF.

V is TRBV7-9 and J is TRBJ1-1; 9 positions match TRBD1. V lost 6 bases, J lost 9 bases, and 11 bases stayed unmatched. The CDR3 contains 14 residues. Germline CDR1 reads SEHNR; CDR2 reads FQNEAQ (reference sequence). DNA for the CDR3: TGTGCCAGCAGTTCTATGGCCGGGACAGGGAAAGCTTTCTTT. Its translation is CASSSMAGTGKAFF.

The chain is built from TRBV27 and TRBJ2-1, with D tentatively TRBD1 (6 bases). The CDR3 is 14 residues long. Deletions cut 5 bases from V and 10 bases from J, with 18 bases between. CDR1 is MNHEY, CDR2 SMNVEV, per germline (reference sequence). In DNA, the CDR3 is TGTGCCAGCAGTCCAAAACAACAGGGCTACGAGCAGTTCTTC. Translating gives CASSPKQQGYEQFF.

In this sample, this clone turned up a few times. The rearrangement uses TRBV19 and TRBJ1-3, with TRBD1 identical over 9 bases. V lost 5 bases and J lost 0; bases outside the gene matches: 5. The CDR3 runs to 16 residues. Looked up from germline, CDR1 is LNHDA and CDR2 is SQIVND (reference sequence). The CDR3 loop is CASSPGQGFSGNTIYF. The DNA of the CDR3 is TGTGCCAGTAGTCCCGGACAGGGGTTCTCTGGAAACACCATATATTTT.

This clone showed up just once. The rearrangement uses TRBV5-1 and TRBJ1-3, with a tentative D call TRBD1 (5 bases). CDR3 length: 14 residues. Germline V gene lookup returns CDR1 SGHRS and CDR2 YFSETQ. Trimming stripped 0 bases from V and 4 bases from J, with 8 bases between. DNA of the CDR3: TGCGCCAGCAGCTTGGAAGGGGTCGGAAACACCATATATTTT. Its protein product is CASSLEGVGNTIYF.

V usage is TRBV5-6 and J usage is TRBJ2-7; D remains unclear. The CDR3 length is 14 residues. CDR1 is SGHDT and CDR2 is YYEEEE in the germline V gene. Trimming removed 4 bases at V and 0 bases at J, with 11 bases between. The CDR3 sequence is CASSHPTDSYEQYF. The CDR3 nucleotides read TGTGCCAGCAGCCACCCGACCGACTCCTACGAGCAGTACTTC.

The J gene is TRBJ1-1, the V gene TRBV6-5, with 7 nucleotides matching TRBD1. The V segment lost 5 bases and the J segment 7 bases; nucleotides outside the gene matches: 7. Per the germline V gene, CDR1 is MNHEY and CDR2 is SVGAGI. CDR3 size: 13 residues. CDR3 sequence: CASSRTGDGEAFF. The DNA for the CDR3 is TGTGCCAGCAGTCGTACAGGGGATGGTGAAGCTTTCTTT.

The chain is built from TRBV3-1 (or the pseudogene TRBV3-2) and TRBJ1-5; D not certain. The V end was cut by 3 bases, the J end by 3 bases, with 6 bases between. This CDR3 contains 13 residues. Germline V gene sequence: CDR1 LGHDT, CDR2 YNNKEL (reference sequence). CDR3 nucleotide sequence: TGTGCCAGCAGCCACCTTGTCAATCAGCCCCAGCATTTT. This encodes CASSHLVNQPQHF.

The V and J genes are TRBV19 and TRBJ1-2, with unresolved D. CDR1 and CDR2 (germline): LNHDA, SQIVND (reference sequence). Between the trimmed V and J ends, which lost 3 bases and 2 bases, there was a span of 10 bases. This CDR3 comprises 14 residues. This CDR3 is CASSIAGTNYGYTF. CDR3 nucleotides: TGTGCCAGTAGTATTGCGGGAACGAACTATGGCTACACCTTC.

The chain couples TRBV7-2 to TRBJ1-1; 8 bases align to TRBD1. After removal of 6 bases from V and 1 base from J, the junction contained 10 bases not matched to a gene. CDR1 is SGHTA, CDR2 FQGNSA, per germline. This CDR3 comprises 16 residues. CDR3: CASSPVQGAGNTEAFF. The CDR3 DNA reads as TGTGCCAGCAGTCCAGTCCAGGGGGCAGGGAACACTGAAGCTTTCTTT.

The chain is built from TRBV20-1 and TRBJ2-1; 9 bases agree with TRBD2. V gave up 6 bases and J gave up 7 bases; unmatched junction bases: 1. The CDR3 has 11 amino acids. CDR1 and CDR2 from the germline V gene are DFQATT and SNEGSKA (reference sequence). The CDR3 DNA reads TGCAGTGCCGCGGGGGGGAATGAGCAGTTCTTC. It codes for CSAAGGNEQFF.

The genes are TRBV7-9 and TRBJ1-5; D ambiguous. The CDR3 runs 15 residues. Germline assignment: CDR1 SEHNR and CDR2 FQNEAQ (reference sequence). Trimming left V 5 bases short and J 2 bases short, with 13 bases between. Here the CDR3 reads CASSEDFGGNQPQHF. The CDR3 nucleotides are TGTGCCAGCAGCGAGGATTTCGGGGGCAATCAGCCCCAGCATTTT.

The CDR3 region has the DNA TGTGCCAGCAGTCACCCCGTCATGAACACTGAAGCTTTCTTT. Protein product: CASSHPVMNTEAFF. This sequence joins TRBV6-5 and TRBJ1-1, with D uncertain. V was cut by 5 bases and J by 0 bases, with 10 bases left in between. The CDR3 has 14 residues. Germline values: CDR1 MNHEY, CDR2 SVGAGI.

The DNA of the CDR3 is TGTGCCAGCACGCAGGTCAATGAAAAACTGTTTTTT. It codes for CASTQVNEKLFF. This chain joins TRBV28 and TRBJ1-4; D is unresolved. There are 12 residues in the CDR3. Germline-derived CDR1 and CDR2 are MDHEN and SYDVKM. The V end was cut by 7 bases, the J end by 5 bases, with 8 bases between. The full variable domain, rest sourced from reference TRBV28 and TRBJ1-4, is DVKVTQSSRYLVKRTGEKVFLECVQDMDHENMFWYRQDPGLGLRLIYFSYDVKMKEKGDIPEGYSVSREKKERFSLILESASTNQTSMYLCASTQVNEKLFFGSGTQLSVL.

The V call is TRBV4-1, the J call TRBJ1-5; tentative D call: TRBD1 (5 bases). Trimming stripped 0 bases from V and 0 bases from J, with 18 bases between. In germline, CDR1 is MGHRA, CDR2 YSYEKL. This CDR3 region has 19 residues. The CDR3 DNA follows: TGCGCCAGCAGCCAAGATACCCAAGACAGACTAAATAGCAATCAGCCCCAGCATTTT. Its protein is CASSQDTQDRLNSNQPQHF.

The CDR3 coding sequence is TGCGCCAGCAGCTTGGCTGACAGGGACTACGAGCAGTACTTC. Its translation is CASSLADRDYEQYF. The chain carries TRBV5-1 and TRBJ2-7; 7 positions agree with TRBD1. The CDR3 length is 14 residues. Germline lookup yields CDR1 SGHRS and CDR2 YFSETQ. J lost 3 bases, V lost 0 bases, and 3 bases had no gene match.

The chain couples TRBV5-1 to TRBJ1-6, with 8 bases that match TRBD1. The CDR3 consists of 15 residues. Trimming removed 4 bases from V and 6 bases from J; junction bases left unmatched: 6. Germline lookup yields CDR1 SGHRS and CDR2 YFSETQ. Here the CDR3 DNA reads TGCGCCAGCAGCGGGGGTCAGGGGGCTAATTCACCCCTCCACTTT. It is translated as CASSGGQGANSPLHF. The whole variable domain, filled in from reference TRBV5-1 and TRBJ1-6, reads KAGVTQTPRYLIKTRGQQVTLSCSPISGHRSVSWYQQTPGQGLQFLFEYFSETQRNKGNFPGRFSGRQFSNSRSEMNVSTLELGDSALYLCASSGGQGANSPLHFGNGTRLTVT.

This clone has only one observation. The chain joins TRBV3-1 (or the pseudogene TRBV3-2) to TRBJ2-3; unclear D gene. The CDR3 sequence is 11 residues long. The germline gives CDR1 LGHDT, CDR2 YNNKEL (reference sequence). V lost 8 bases, J lost 2 bases, and 5 bases lay in between. The CDR3 loop is CASSNTDTQYF. The CDR3 coding sequence is TGTGCCAGCTCCAACACAGATACGCAGTATTTT.

This chain links TRBV5-1 with TRBJ2-1, with 12 nucleotides matching TRBD2. CDR1 is SGHRS and CDR2 is YFSETQ in the germline V gene. The V and J ends lost 1 base and 9 bases, in that order; junction bases with no gene match: 5. CDR3 length equals 15 residues. The CDR3 bases are TGCGCCAGCAGCTTGAGGCTAGCGGGAGGGGGTGAGCAGTTCTTC. The encoded protein is CASSLRLAGGGEQFF.